This T cell receptor (beta chain) was sequenced for a study of human T cells and chemical hapten exposure. Time point defined: patch test 3, about 24 weeks after DPC sensitization. Treatment specified: therapeutic diphenylcyclopropenone sensitization with weekly scalp DPC. The ends lost 3 bases at V and 4 bases at J; junction bases unmatched: 3. The CDR3 length is 15 residues. Looked up from germline, CDR1 is WSHSY and CDR2 is SAAADI. Study results and caveats: High-frequency TCRs, those above 1 in 1000, stayed the same after DPC sensitization.

About this clonotype itself: The target antigen is unknown.

The library attached unique molecular identifiers to individual cDNA molecules. Methods used by the authors: Per-sample TCR counts ranged from roughly 23,224 to 750,000, median around 96,000. Via MiXCR, TCRdb re-called the RACE reads, giving one row per CDR3 protein. The V and J calls and clone size are TCRdb's, not the authors'. The sample has 55,000 to 80,000 distinct CDR3 sequences, 11% seen once. The genes are TRBV10-2 and TRBJ2-3; TRBD2 matches 11 bases. The TCR comes from a woman younger than 45 with alopecia areata. Some clones in this sample may be carry-over from other donors' samples. The source was whole blood, collected in connection with sensitization to the hapten diphenylcyclopropenone (DPC). DNA for the CDR3: TGCGCCAGCAGTGAACTAGCGGGGGAGGCAGATACGCAGTATTTT. It translates to CASSELAGEADTQYF.